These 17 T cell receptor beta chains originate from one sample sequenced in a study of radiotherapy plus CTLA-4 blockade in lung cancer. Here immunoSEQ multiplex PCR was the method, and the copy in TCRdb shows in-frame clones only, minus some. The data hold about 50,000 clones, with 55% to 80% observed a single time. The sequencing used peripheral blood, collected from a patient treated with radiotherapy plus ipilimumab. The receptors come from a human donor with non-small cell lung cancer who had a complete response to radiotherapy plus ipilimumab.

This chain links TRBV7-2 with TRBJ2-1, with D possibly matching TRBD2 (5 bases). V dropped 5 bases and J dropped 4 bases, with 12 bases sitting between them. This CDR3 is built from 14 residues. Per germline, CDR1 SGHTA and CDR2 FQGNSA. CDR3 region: CASSQKTGYNEQFF. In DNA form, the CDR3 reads TGTGCCAGCAGCCAGAAGACGGGGTACAATGAGCAGTTCTTC.

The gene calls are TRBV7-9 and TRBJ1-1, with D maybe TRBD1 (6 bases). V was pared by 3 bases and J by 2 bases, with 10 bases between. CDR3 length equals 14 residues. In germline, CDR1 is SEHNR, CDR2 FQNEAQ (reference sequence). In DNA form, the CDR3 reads TGTGCCAGCAGCTTGACAGGCCTTAACACTGAAGCTTTCTTT. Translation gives CASSLTGLNTEAFF.

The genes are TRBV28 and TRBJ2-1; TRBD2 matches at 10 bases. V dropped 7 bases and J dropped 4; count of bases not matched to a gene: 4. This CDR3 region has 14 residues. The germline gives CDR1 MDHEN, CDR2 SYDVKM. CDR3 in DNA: TGTGCCAGCAAAGAGGGACTAGCGTACAATGAGCAGTTCTTC. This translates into CASKEGLAYNEQFF.

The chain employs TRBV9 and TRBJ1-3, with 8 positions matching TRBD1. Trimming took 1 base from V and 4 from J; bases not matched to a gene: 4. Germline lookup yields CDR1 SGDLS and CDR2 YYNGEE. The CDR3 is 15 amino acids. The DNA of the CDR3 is TGTGCCAGCAGCGTACAGGGGGCGCAAGGAAACACCATATATTTT. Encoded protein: CASSVQGAQGNTIYF.

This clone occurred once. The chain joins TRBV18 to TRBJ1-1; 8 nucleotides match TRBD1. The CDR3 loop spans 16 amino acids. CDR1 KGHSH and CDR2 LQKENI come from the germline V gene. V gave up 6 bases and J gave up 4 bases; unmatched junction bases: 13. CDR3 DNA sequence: TGTGCCAGCTCGGGACAGGCCTTGGTACGGGGCACTGAAGCTTTCTTT. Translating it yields CASSGQALVRGTEAFF. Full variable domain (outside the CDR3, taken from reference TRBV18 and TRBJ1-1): NAGVMQNPRHLVRRRGQEARLRCSPMKGHSHVYWYRQLPEEGLKFMVYLQKENIIDESGMPKERFSAEFPKEGPSILRIQQVVRGDSAAYFCASSGQALVRGTEAFFGQGTRLTVV.

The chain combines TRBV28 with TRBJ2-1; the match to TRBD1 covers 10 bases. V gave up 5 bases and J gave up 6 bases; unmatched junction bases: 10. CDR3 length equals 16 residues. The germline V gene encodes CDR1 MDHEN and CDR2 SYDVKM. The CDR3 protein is CASSTQDRGQANEQFF. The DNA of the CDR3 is TGTGCCAGCAGTACCCAAGACAGGGGGCAGGCCAATGAGCAGTTCTTC.

This chain's CDR3 is CASSQAPVPGEQYF. CDR3 bases: TGCGCCAGCAGCCAAGCGCCCGTGCCGGGGGAGCAGTACTTC. The rearrangement links TRBV4-1 to TRBJ2-7; tentative D call: TRBD2 (5 bases). Looked up from germline, CDR1 is MGHRA and CDR2 is YSYEKL. The germline V and J ends were trimmed by 1 base and 7 bases, with 14 bases remaining between them. CDR3 length equals 14 residues.

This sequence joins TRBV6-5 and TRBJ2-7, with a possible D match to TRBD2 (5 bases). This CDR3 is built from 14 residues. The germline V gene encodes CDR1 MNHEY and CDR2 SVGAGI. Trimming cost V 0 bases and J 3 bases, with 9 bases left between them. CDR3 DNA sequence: TGTGCCAGCAGTTACTCGCGGAGGAACTACGAGCAGTACTTC. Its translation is CASSYSRRNYEQYF.

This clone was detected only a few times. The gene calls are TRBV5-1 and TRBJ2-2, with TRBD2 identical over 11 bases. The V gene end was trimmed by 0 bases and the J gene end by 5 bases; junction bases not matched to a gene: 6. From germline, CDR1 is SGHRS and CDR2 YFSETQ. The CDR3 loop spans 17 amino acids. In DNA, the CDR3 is TGCGCCAGCAGCTTGGGAACTAGCGGGAGAGGGACCGGGGAGCTGTTTTTT. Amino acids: CASSLGTSGRGTGELFF.

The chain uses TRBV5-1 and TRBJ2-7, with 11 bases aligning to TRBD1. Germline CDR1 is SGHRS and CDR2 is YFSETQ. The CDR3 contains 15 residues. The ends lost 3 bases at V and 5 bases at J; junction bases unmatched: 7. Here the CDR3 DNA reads TGCGCCAGCAGCTCGGGACAGGGGGTTCTGAACGAGCAGTACTTC. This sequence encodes CASSSGQGVLNEQYF.

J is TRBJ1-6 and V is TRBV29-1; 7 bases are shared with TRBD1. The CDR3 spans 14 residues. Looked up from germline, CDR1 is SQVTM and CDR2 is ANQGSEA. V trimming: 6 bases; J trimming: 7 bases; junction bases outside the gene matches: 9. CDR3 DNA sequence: TGCAGCGTCCAAACAGGGGATCTAAATTCACCCCTCCACTTT. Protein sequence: CSVQTGDLNSPLHF.

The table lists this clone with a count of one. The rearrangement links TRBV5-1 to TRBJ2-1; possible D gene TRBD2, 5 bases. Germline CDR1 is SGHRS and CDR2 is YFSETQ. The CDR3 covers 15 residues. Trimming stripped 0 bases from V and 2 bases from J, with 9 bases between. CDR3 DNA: TGCGCCAGCAGCTTGGAGGGAGCTCCCTACAATGAGCAGTTCTTC. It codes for CASSLEGAPYNEQFF. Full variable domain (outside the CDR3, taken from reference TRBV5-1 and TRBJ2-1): KAGVTQTPRYLIKTRGQQVTLSCSPISGHRSVSWYQQTPGQGLQFLFEYFSETQRNKGNFPGRFSGRQFSNSRSEMNVSTLELGDSALYLCASSLEGAPYNEQFFGPGTRLTVL.

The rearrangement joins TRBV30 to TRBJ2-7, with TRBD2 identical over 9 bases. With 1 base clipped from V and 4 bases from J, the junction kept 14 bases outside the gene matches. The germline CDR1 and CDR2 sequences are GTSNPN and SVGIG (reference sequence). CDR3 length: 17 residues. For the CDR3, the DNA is TGTGCCTGGAGTGCTCTTTCTCCGGGACTAGCAGCTTACGAGCAGTACTTC. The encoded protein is CAWSALSPGLAAYEQYF.

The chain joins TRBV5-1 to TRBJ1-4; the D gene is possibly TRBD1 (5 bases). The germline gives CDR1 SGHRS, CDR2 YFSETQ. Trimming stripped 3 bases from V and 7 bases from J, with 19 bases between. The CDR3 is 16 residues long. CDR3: CASSSGQGPGSEKLFF. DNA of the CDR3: TGCGCCAGCAGCTCTGGGCAGGGCCCGGGCAGTGAAAAACTGTTTTTT.

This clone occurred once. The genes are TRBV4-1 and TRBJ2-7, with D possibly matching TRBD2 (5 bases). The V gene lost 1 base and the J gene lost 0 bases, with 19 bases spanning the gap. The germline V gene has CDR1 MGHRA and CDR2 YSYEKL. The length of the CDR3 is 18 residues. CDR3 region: CASSQGTGTTKISYEQYF. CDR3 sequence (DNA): TGCGCCAGCAGCCAAGGGACGGGAACTACCAAAATCTCCTACGAGCAGTACTTC.

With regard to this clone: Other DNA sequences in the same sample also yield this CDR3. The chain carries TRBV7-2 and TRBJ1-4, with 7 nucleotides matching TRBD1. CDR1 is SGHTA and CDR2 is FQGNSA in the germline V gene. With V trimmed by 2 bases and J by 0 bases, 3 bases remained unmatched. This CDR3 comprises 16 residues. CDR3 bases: TGTGCCAGCAGCTTAAGGGGGCAGCCAACTAATGAAAAACTGTTTTTT. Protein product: CASSLRGQPTNEKLFF.

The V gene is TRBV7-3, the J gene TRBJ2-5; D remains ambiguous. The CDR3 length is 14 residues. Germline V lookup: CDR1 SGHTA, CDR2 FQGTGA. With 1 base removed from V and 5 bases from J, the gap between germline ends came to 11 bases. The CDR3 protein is CASSLMGSGETQYF. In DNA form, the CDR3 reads TGTGCCAGCAGCTTAATGGGCAGTGGGGAGACCCAGTACTTC.